This T cell receptor (beta chain) was identified during a study of cytomegalovirus exposure and HLA in healthy donors. Study-wide background: Findings of an earlier analysis included roughly 110 million unique TCR beta sequences from roughly 200 million T cells.

This clone was counted between two and nine times. Its antigen is unidentified. General study findings and limits: In a later analysis, the majority of CMV-associated beta chains seemingly showed HLA restriction. Most TCR sequences proved rare, with some public TCRs found in many donors. Presence/absence analyses supposed approximately even sequencing depth among donors.

Researchers ran the PCR with 60 Vbeta and 13 Jbeta primers. Clones were read by immunoSEQ multiplex PCR, and TCRdb kept only the in-frame ones, dropping some. The sample holds 90,000 to 120,000 clones, roughly 75% seen once. The CDR3 has 14 residues. Trimming shortened V by 5 bases and J by 3 bases, and 8 bases separated the two germline ends. The germline CDR1 and CDR2 sequences are MNHEY and SMNVEV (reference sequence). The chain recombines TRBV27 with TRBJ2-6, with no clear D. The receptor comes from a woman in her late teens or twenties in good health and CMV-seropositive. Specimen: PBMCs. The CDR3 DNA follows: TGTGCCAGCAGTCCAGATGGTGGGGCCAACGTCCTGACTTTC. This gives the protein CASSPDGGANVLTF.